Below are 5 T cell receptor beta chains sequenced from a single sample in a study of T cell changes during pregnancy in multiple sclerosis. Generated by immunoSEQ multiplex PCR, the TCRdb table keeps only in-frame clones and is missing some. This repertoire shows 35,000 to 50,000 clones, about 90% found once; its top ten account for approximately 4.7%. The sequencing here drew on peripheral blood, taken in the second trimester of pregnancy. The receptors here all came from a female donor in good health, enrolled as a control in a pregnancy study.

The chain has TRBV20-1 and TRBJ2-7, with no clear D. This CDR3 is 11 amino acids long. Per germline, CDR1 DFQATT and CDR2 SNEGSKA (reference sequence). Between the trimmed V and J ends, which lost 6 bases and 4 bases, there was a span of 10 bases. The CDR3 nucleotides are TGCAGTGCCCTCAGGATTTACGAGCAGTACTTC. This gives the protein CSALRIYEQYF.

V and J are TRBV11-2 and TRBJ1-2, with 8 bases matching TRBD1. This CDR3 spans 18 amino acids. V dropped 5 bases and J dropped 0; count of bases not matched to a gene: 14. Germline assignment: CDR1 SGHAT and CDR2 FQNNGV. CDR3 protein: CASSPLPGQAFSNYGYTF. As DNA, the CDR3 is TGTGCCAGCAGCCCACTCCCGGGACAGGCCTTTTCTAACTATGGCTACACCTTC.

V gene TRBV28 combines with J gene TRBJ2-5; D is possibly TRBD1 (6 bases). The CDR3 runs 13 residues. The V end was cut by 6 bases, the J end by 2 bases, with 10 bases between. CDR1 MDHEN and CDR2 SYDVKM come from the germline V gene. CDR3 region: CASRGHQQETQYF. The CDR3 nucleotides are TGTGCCAGCAGGGGACATCAGCAAGAGACCCAGTACTTC. The full variable domain, its missing parts supplied by reference TRBV28 and TRBJ2-5, is DVKVTQSSRYLVKRTGEKVFLECVQDMDHENMFWYRQDPGLGLRLIYFSYDVKMKEKGDIPEGYSVSREKKERFSLILESASTNQTSMYLCASRGHQQETQYFGPGTRLLVL.

This chain joins TRBV29-1 and TRBJ1-2; D is possibly TRBD1 (6 bases). The V end was cut by 6 bases, the J end by 4 bases, with 12 bases between. The CDR3 has 12 amino acids. The germline V gene encodes CDR1 SQVTM and CDR2 ANQGSEA. The CDR3 region has the DNA TGCAGCGTCCAAACAGGGACCTATGGCTACACCTTC. Encoded protein: CSVQTGTYGYTF.

This chain connects TRBV30 to TRBJ2-7; possibly TRBD2 for D (6 bases). The V and J ends lost 3 bases and 5 bases respectively, with 20 bases between them. CDR1 is GTSNPN, CDR2 SVGIG, per germline (reference sequence). There are 15 residues in the CDR3. CDR3 in amino acids: CAWSPAGTYSHEQYF. For the CDR3, the DNA is TGTGCCTGGAGCCCCGCCGGGACTTACAGCCACGAGCAGTACTTC.